This TCR beta chain was documented in a study of cytomegalovirus exposure and HLA in healthy donors. The PCR made use of 60 Vbeta and 13 Jbeta primers. Using immunoSEQ multiplex PCR, the repertoire was profiled, and TCRdb retains in-frame clones only, with some absent. The data contain about 240,000 clones, around four fifths of them singletons. This CDR3 comprises 14 residues. CDR1 is SNHLY, CDR2 FYNNEI, per germline. With V trimmed by 8 bases and J by 11 bases, 17 bases remained unmatched. The table lists this clone with a few counts. Its antigen is as yet unknown. Whole-study findings and limits: An ancestry cluster, one associated with Asian ancestry, reportedly showed fewer N-insertions than the roughly 670-donor mean in a later analysis. In a later analysis, a missense DCLRE1C variant was linked to TCR beta V- and J-gene trimming.

Sequencing was done on a sample of PBMCs. The clonotype comes from a boy aged 5-17 years in good health and CMV-seronegative. This chain joins TRBV2 and TRBJ1-2, with TRBD1 identical over 7 bases. The DNA of the CDR3 is TGTGCCAGCGCACAGGGGAGCCGGGGTATGCGGTACACCTTC. Its protein is CASAQGSRGMRYTF.